The T cell receptor beta chain described here comes from a study of blood T cell repertoires in COVID-19. In assigning cohorts, the study relied on participant-reported clinical history. This CDR3 spans 15 amino acids. Germline values: CDR1 MDHEN, CDR2 SYDVKM. The V and J ends lost 3 bases and 7 bases, in that order; junction bases with no gene match: 6. Authors' processing steps: The assay estimated nucleated cells by amplifying reference gene primers. The repertoire was sequenced with immunoSEQ multiplex PCR; TCRdb's copy has only in-frame clones and lacks some. V, J and clone size derive from that table, while D and trimming were established from the DNA sequence. The top ten hold 2% to 2.5% of the sample, which has approximately 250,000 clones, 88% seen once.

The receptor's source is an older woman in a cohort exposed to, infected with or recovered from COVID-19 (not recorded which). The sample taken for sequencing was PBMCs or T cells enriched from blood (not recorded which). This chain links TRBV28 with TRBJ1-4; TRBD1 agrees at 9 bases. The CDR3 loop reads CASSFSGTGFEKLFF. The CDR3 bases are TGTGCCAGCAGTTTCTCCGGGACAGGGTTTGAAAAACTGTTTTTT.